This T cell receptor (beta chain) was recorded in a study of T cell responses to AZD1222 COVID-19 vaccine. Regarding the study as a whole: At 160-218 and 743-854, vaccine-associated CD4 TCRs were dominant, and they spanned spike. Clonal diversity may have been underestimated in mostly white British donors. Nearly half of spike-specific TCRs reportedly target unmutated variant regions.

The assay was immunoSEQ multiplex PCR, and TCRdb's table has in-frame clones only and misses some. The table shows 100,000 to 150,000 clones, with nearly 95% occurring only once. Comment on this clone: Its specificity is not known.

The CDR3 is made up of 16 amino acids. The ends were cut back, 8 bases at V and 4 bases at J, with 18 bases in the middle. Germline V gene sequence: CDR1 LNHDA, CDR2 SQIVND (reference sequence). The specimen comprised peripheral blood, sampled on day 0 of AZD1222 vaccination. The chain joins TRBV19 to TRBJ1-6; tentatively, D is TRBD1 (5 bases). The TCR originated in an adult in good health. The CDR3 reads CASRDPTNLYNSPLHF. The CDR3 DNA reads TGTGCCAGTCGGGACCCGACGAACCTTTATAATTCACCCCTCCACTTT. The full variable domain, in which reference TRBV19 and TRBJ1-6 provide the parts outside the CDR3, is DGGITQSPKYLFRKEGQNVTLSCEQNLNHDAMYWYRQDPGQGLRLIYYSQIVNDFQKGDIAEGYSVSREKKESFPLTVTSAQKNPTAFYLCASRDPTNLYNSPLHFGNGTRLTVT.